This T cell receptor (beta chain) was profiled in a study of blood T cell repertoires in COVID-19. This table comes from immunoSEQ multiplex PCR, and its TCRdb copy is limited to in-frame clones, with some not included. The sample carries under 400,000 clones, roughly nine tenths recorded once. This CDR3 is built from 11 residues. Per the germline V gene, CDR1 is MDHEN and CDR2 is SYDVKM. V was shortened by 7 bases and J by 6 bases, with 10 bases between the two germline ends. The V and J genes are TRBV28 and TRBJ2-7; D is ambiguous. Sequencing was carried out using peripheral blood. The sequence derives from a woman aged 60-75 years with COVID-19, enrolled during active disease. This CDR3 is CASNQLGEQYF. CDR3 bases: TGTGCCAGCAATCAACTCGGCGAGCAGTACTTC.